The 11 T cell receptor beta chains in this list originate from one sample, sequenced in a study of blood T cell repertoires in COVID-19. Assay: immunoSEQ multiplex PCR; the TCRdb copy retains only in-frame clones and omits some. This sample carries approximately 270,000 clones, under 90% of them seen once, and the ten largest clones take around 1.7%. Sequencing was performed on PBMCs or T cells enriched from blood (not recorded which). Receptors were obtained from a man in his forties or fifties who had recovered from COVID-19.

The chain has TRBV6-2 or TRBV6-3 and TRBJ2-7; 10 positions agree with TRBD1. The CDR3 runs 14 residues. The V segment lost 6 bases and the J segment 6 bases; nucleotides outside the gene matches: 8. CDR1 is MNHEY, CDR2 SVGEGT, per germline. In DNA, the CDR3 is TGTGCCAGCAGCCGACAGGGGGCGCGAAGCGAGCAGTACTTC. This sequence encodes CASSRQGARSEQYF.

The V and J genes are TRBV5-1 and TRBJ2-2; 8 bases fit TRBD1. CDR3 length: 15 amino acids. V gave up 4 bases and J gave up 6 bases; unmatched junction bases: 8. Germline V gene data show CDR1 as SGHRS and CDR2 as YFSETQ. Here the CDR3 DNA reads TGCGCCAGCAGCGTGACAGGGGTGTTCGCCGGGGAGCTGTTTTTT. Translation gives CASSVTGVFAGELFF.

This clone was seen a single time. The V gene is TRBV28, the J gene TRBJ2-3, with TRBD2 matching over 7 bases. The J segment lost 3 bases and the V segment lost 3 bases, leaving 12 bases of the junction unmatched. CDR1 and CDR2 from the germline V gene are MDHEN and SYDVKM. The CDR3 has 17 amino acids. The CDR3 DNA sequence: TGTGCCAGCAGTTTCGGTCAGGCCAGCGGGATAACAGATACGCAGTATTTT. Amino acids: CASSFGQASGITDTQYF.

CDR3 nucleotide sequence: TGTGCCTGGAGTGGTAACGAGCAGTACTTC. Amino acids: CAWSGNEQYF. The J gene is TRBJ2-7, the V gene TRBV30; no clear D. This CDR3 region has 10 residues. The germline V gene has CDR1 GTSNPN and CDR2 SVGIG (reference sequence). The germline V and J ends were trimmed by 1 base and 5 bases, with 3 bases remaining between them.

DNA for the CDR3: TGTGCCAGCAGCCCCGGGGGGGGCGAAGCCTACGAGCAGTACTTC. It encodes CASSPGGGEAYEQYF. The chain has TRBV7-8 and TRBJ2-7; 8 nucleotides match TRBD2. Trimming cost V 5 bases and J 2 bases; bases outside gene matches: 8. The length of the CDR3 is 15 residues. The germline V gene encodes CDR1 SGHVS and CDR2 FQNEAQ.

This rearrangement joins TRBV27 to TRBJ2-7; maybe TRBD1 (6 bases). The CDR3 totals 15 residues. V dropped 1 base and J dropped 3 bases, with 13 bases sitting between them. Germline CDR1 is MNHEY and CDR2 is SMNVEV (reference sequence). In DNA, the CDR3 is TGTGCCAGCAGTTTATATCCAGGGGAGAACTACGAGCAGTACTTC. Its translation: CASSLYPGENYEQYF.

The V call is TRBV7-8, the J call TRBJ2-2, with 11 bases identical to TRBD2. The CDR3 runs 18 residues. Per germline, CDR1 SGHVS and CDR2 FQNEAQ. V trimming: 0 bases; J trimming: 5 bases; junction bases outside the gene matches: 8. CDR3 sequence: CASSLAPLAGGKTGELFF. In DNA form, the CDR3 reads TGTGCCAGCAGCTTAGCCCCCCTAGCGGGGGGAAAGACCGGGGAGCTGTTTTTT.

V usage is TRBV28 and J usage is TRBJ1-5, with D tentatively TRBD1 (5 bases). This CDR3 has 16 residues. The V end lost 2 bases, the J end lost 0 bases, and 11 bases lay between the germline ends. Germline CDR1 reads MDHEN; CDR2 reads SYDVKM. CDR3 nucleotide sequence: TGTGCCAGCAGTTTAAAGGGGATTTATAGCAATCAGCCCCAGCATTTT. Protein: CASSLKGIYSNQPQHF.

The V call is TRBV4-3, the J call TRBJ2-7, with TRBD2 as a possible D gene (6 bases). The germline gives CDR1 LGHNA, CDR2 YSLEER. CDR3 length: 17 amino acids. V was pared by 0 bases and J by 4 bases, with 19 bases between. DNA of the CDR3: TGCGCCAGCAGCCAAGATCTGGTTGGGGGGATCGCATACGAGCAGTACTTC. Amino acids: CASSQDLVGGIAYEQYF.

This chain links TRBV9 with TRBJ2-1, with a weak D call TRBD1 (6 bases). The CDR3 has 14 residues. V lost 3 bases and J lost 2, with 9 bases in between. Germline V gene lookup returns CDR1 SGDLS and CDR2 YYNGEE. The CDR3 protein is CASSGGPAYNEQFF. DNA of the CDR3: TGTGCCAGCAGCGGGGGGCCGGCCTACAATGAGCAGTTCTTC.

The chain recombines TRBV5-6 with TRBJ1-1; the match to TRBD1 covers 12 bases. Germline CDR1 SGHDT, CDR2 YYEEEE. CDR3 length equals 16 residues. V shed 3 bases and J 4 bases; nucleotides not matched to a gene: 7. The CDR3 DNA reads as TGTGCCAGCAGCTGGGGGACAGGGGGCGTTGGCACTGAAGCTTTCTTT. It is translated as CASSWGTGGVGTEAFF.